The clone carrying this T cell receptor (beta chain) has ten or more counts. Its antigen is undetermined. TCRdb gives a protein that differs at residue 12 from what the DNA encodes, so the protein here is translated from the DNA. Gene names follow the mouse nomenclature. The CDR3 extends 3 residues past the end of the read, so its final part is completed from the germline J gene. Between the trimmed V and J ends, which lost 0 bases and 2 bases, there was a span of 9 bases. Germline lookup yields CDR1 NNHDY and CDR2 SYVADS. The CDR3 spans 15 residues. The record originates from a study of CD8+ T cells in alopecia areata. Study in general: Grafted skin came from C3H/HeJ donors with spontaneous alopecia (roughly 6-12 months old) and was placed on roughly 6-11-week-old female C3H/HeJ mice.

General observations from the study: When scalp samples are sequenced, resident alphabeta T cells of normal skin are also captured. Sharing of TCR sequences between patients (possibly for HLA-related reasons) was less clear than in mice. Normal scalp had lower clonality than lesional scalp, with alopecia totalis/universalis lesions showing this most strongly.

Sequencing used cDNA as its template, made by extracting RNA and reverse transcribing it. Measured with immunoSEQ multiplex PCR; TCRdb has only the in-frame clones, and not every one. This sample shows about 110,000 clones and no singletons; roughly a fifth rests with the ten largest. The gene calls are TRBV13-3 and TRBJ1-3, with D possibly TRBD1 on 5 matching bases. The specimen sequenced was lesional skin. This receptor was taken from a C3H/HeJ mouse with alopecia areata. The mouse line has the MHC haplotype H2-k. The chain's CDR3 is CASSDARTPGNTLYF. The CDR3 DNA, read in part, is TGTGCCAGCAGTGATGCCCGGACACCTGGAAATACG.